The next 31 T cell receptor beta chains were all read from a single sample in a study of beta chain features in type 1 diabetes. Study results and caveats: Shorter TCRB CDR3s, moderately but significantly so, were found in Type 1 diabetes patients in all four CD4+ subsets.

cDNA synthesis used the whole RNA isolate, giving expressed TCRB sequences. Sequencing was performed with immunoSEQ multiplex PCR; in TCRdb, only in-frame clones are kept and a portion is missing. The profile shows approximately 600,000 clones, around 12% of them singletons. Their target antigens are unknown. Material: naive CD4+ T cells from blood. The receptors were sampled from a man aged 25 to 40 with type 1 diabetes.

The V call is TRBV7-8, the J call TRBJ1-2; 9 bases line up with TRBD1. CDR1 is SGHVS, CDR2 FQNEAQ, per germline. This CDR3 contains 14 residues. With V trimmed by 2 bases and J by 13 bases, 11 bases remained unmatched. DNA of the CDR3: TGTGCCAGCAGCTTAAGTAACACAGGGGGCAGAGGCACCTTC. This codes for CASSLSNTGGRGTF.

V is TRBV9 and J is TRBJ1-2; tentatively, D is TRBD1 (5 bases). The V gene's germline CDR1 is SGDLS and CDR2 YYNGEE. Trimming removed 7 bases from V and 4 bases from J, with 17 bases in between. The length of the CDR3 is 14 residues. The CDR3 DNA is TGTGCCAGCGGGGACCGATTAGAGGGCTATGGCTACACCTTC. This codes for CASGDRLEGYGYTF.

The chain is built from TRBV18 and TRBJ2-7; 7 bases match TRBD1. This CDR3 is 14 amino acids long. Germline loops: CDR1 KGHSH, CDR2 LQKENI. V lost 3 bases, J lost 3 bases, and 5 bases stayed unmatched. CDR3 sequence reads: CASSPTTGIYEQYF. CDR3 bases: TGTGCCAGCTCACCTACGACAGGGATCTACGAGCAGTACTTC.

This clone was observed a few times. This chain links TRBV19 with TRBJ2-1; perhaps TRBD1 as D (5 bases). V was shortened by 1 base and J by 0 bases, with 13 bases between the two germline ends. The germline V gene encodes CDR1 LNHDA and CDR2 SQIVND (reference sequence). The CDR3 sequence is 17 residues long. The CDR3 sequence is CASSIAKGQSSYNEQFF. The CDR3 region has the DNA TGTGCCAGTAGTATAGCAAAGGGGCAAAGCTCCTACAATGAGCAGTTCTTC.

V gene TRBV10-2 combines with J gene TRBJ1-5; no definite D call. Germline V CDR1 and CDR2: WSHSY, SAAADI. Trimming removed 4 bases from V and 6 bases from J, with 10 bases in between. The CDR3 covers 13 residues. The CDR3 spells CASSVAASQPQHF. CDR3 nucleotides: TGCGCCAGCAGTGTAGCGGCCAGTCAGCCCCAGCATTTT.

The chain recombines TRBV4-3 with TRBJ1-2; no firm D call. V lost 1 base and J 4 bases, leaving 13 bases between the germline ends. The germline gives CDR1 LGHNA, CDR2 YSLEER. The CDR3 consists of 15 residues. This chain's CDR3 is CASSQAAFGFYGYTF. CDR3 nucleotides: TGCGCCAGCAGCCAAGCAGCTTTTGGGTTCTATGGCTACACCTTC.

In its sample, this clone was seen a few times. V and J are TRBV12-5 and TRBJ2-3; D unresolved. The CDR3 is 12 residues long. Per germline, CDR1 LGHNT and CDR2 FRNRAP. The ends were cut back, 2 bases at V and 5 bases at J, with 5 bases in the middle. CDR3 loop: CASGLWEDTQYF. CDR3 coding DNA: TGTGCTAGTGGTTTGTGGGAAGATACGCAGTATTTT.

The V call is TRBV29-1, the J call TRBJ1-2, with 11 bases matching TRBD1. The CDR3 has 14 residues. V shed 4 bases, J shed 8 bases, and the junction held 9 bases outside the gene matches. Germline V CDR1 and CDR2: SQVTM, ANQGSEA. CDR3 nucleotides: TGCAGCGTTGGAGAGGACAGGGGGCCTCTCGGCTACACCTTC. As protein: CSVGEDRGPLGYTF.

This clone was detected only a few times. The gene calls are TRBV7-2 and TRBJ2-5, with 10 bases lining up with TRBD2. CDR1 and CDR2 from the germline V gene are SGHTA and FQGNSA. The CDR3 loop spans 17 amino acids. V gave up 3 bases and J gave up 4 bases; unmatched junction bases: 11. The CDR3 DNA reads TGTGCCAGCAGCTTGACTAGCGGGTCGACTCTCGGAGAGACCCAGTACTTC. It yields the protein CASSLTSGSTLGETQYF.

This clone showed up just a few times. The genes are TRBV30 and TRBJ2-3, with D maybe TRBD2 (5 bases). Germline values: CDR1 GTSNPN, CDR2 SVGIG (reference sequence). Trimming cost V 0 bases and J 5 bases, with 9 bases left between them. This CDR3 contains 13 residues. The CDR3 protein is CAWSVVEGDTQYF. The CDR3 DNA is TGTGCCTGGAGTGTTGTTGAGGGAGATACGCAGTATTTT.

This clone was observed a handful of times. Other DNA variants within this sample encode the same CDR3. The chain employs TRBV7-9 and TRBJ2-7, with D possibly TRBD2 on 6 matching bases. Germline V gene data show CDR1 as SEHNR and CDR2 as FQNEAQ (reference sequence). V lost 2 bases to trimming and J lost 4 bases, with 12 bases between them. The CDR3 length is 14 residues. CDR3 sequence reads: CASSLFPGEYEQYF. CDR3 DNA: TGTGCCAGCAGCTTATTCCCGGGGGAGTACGAGCAGTACTTC.

This clone was observed a handful of times. V usage is TRBV9 and J usage is TRBJ2-3, with D uncertain. V was clipped by 3 bases and J by 6 bases, with 14 bases between them. The CDR3 totals 14 residues. The germline V gene encodes CDR1 SGDLS and CDR2 YYNGEE. The CDR3 coding sequence is TGTGCCAGCAGCGCCCCCACCCACCCGGATACGCAGTATTTT. Translation gives CASSAPTHPDTQYF.

Only a few counts were recorded for this clone. J is TRBJ2-7 and V is TRBV18; 8 nucleotides agree with TRBD1. V was clipped by 3 bases and J by 3 bases; unmatched bases: 7. Germline CDR1 is KGHSH and CDR2 is LQKENI. The length of the CDR3 is 15 residues. The chain's CDR3 is CASSPGQGRDYEQYF. The DNA for the CDR3 is TGTGCCAGCTCACCCGGACAGGGAAGGGACTACGAGCAGTACTTC.

This clone was seen a few times. The gene calls are TRBV6-1 and TRBJ2-2, with a possible D match to TRBD2 (6 bases). The length of the CDR3 is 16 residues. From germline, CDR1 is MNHNS and CDR2 SASEGT. Trimming removed 3 bases from V and 2 bases from J, with 13 bases in between. The CDR3 loop reads CASSEAGTVNTGELFF. The CDR3 nucleotides read TGTGCCAGCAGTGAGGCGGGGACGGTTAACACCGGGGAGCTGTTTTTT.

The chain links TRBV29-1 to TRBJ1-5; TRBD1 aligns across 8 bases. V was clipped by 6 bases and J by 5 bases; unmatched bases: 9. Germline CDR1 is SQVTM and CDR2 is ANQGSEA. The CDR3 has 14 amino acids. The CDR3 DNA reads as TGCAGCGTACGGACAGGGTATGAGGATCAGCCCCAGCATTTT. It yields the protein CSVRTGYEDQPQHF.

This chain connects TRBV2 to TRBJ2-2; 7 bases align to TRBD1. The germline V gene has CDR1 SNHLY and CDR2 FYNNEI. Trimming at V came to 5 bases and at J to 7 bases, leaving 7 bases not matched to a gene. This CDR3 region has 14 residues. The CDR3 here is CASSRDSTVGELFF. CDR3 nucleotide sequence: TGTGCCAGCAGTCGGGACAGTACGGTCGGGGAGCTGTTTTTT.

The chain recombines TRBV5-6 with TRBJ2-3, with TRBD2 matching 11 bases. With V trimmed by 5 bases and J by 4 bases, 3 bases remained unmatched. The germline V gene encodes CDR1 SGHDT and CDR2 YYEEEE. This CDR3 spans 14 amino acids. CDR3 in DNA: TGTGCCAGCAGGGTAGCGGGGGGGCCAGATACGCAGTATTTT. Amino acid sequence: CASRVAGGPDTQYF. The full variable domain, in which reference TRBV5-6 and TRBJ2-3 provide the parts outside the CDR3, is DAGVTQSPTHLIKTRGQQVTLRCSPKSGHDTVSWYQQALGQGPQFIFQYYEEEERQRGNFPDRFSGHQFPNYSSELNVNALLLGDSALYLCASRVAGGPDTQYFGPGTRLTVL.

The gene calls are TRBV7-2 and TRBJ2-1; 12 bases are shared with TRBD2. V dropped 2 bases and J dropped 4; count of bases not matched to a gene: 3. The CDR3 loop spans 16 amino acids. Germline V gene sequence: CDR1 SGHTA, CDR2 FQGNSA. The CDR3 DNA reads as TGTGCCAGCAGCTTAACTAGCGGGGGGATTTACAATGAGCAGTTCTTC. Protein sequence: CASSLTSGGIYNEQFF. Variable domain in full (rest from reference TRBV7-2 and TRBJ2-1): GAGVSQSPSNKVTEKGKDVELRCDPISGHTALYWYRQSLGQGLEFLIYFQGNSAPDKSGLPSDRFSAERTGGSVSTLTIQRTQQEDSAVYLCASSLTSGGIYNEQFFGPGTRLTVL.

This clone was observed a few times. The J gene is TRBJ1-5, the V gene TRBV7-2, with 8 nucleotides matching TRBD1. The CDR3 consists of 14 residues. Trimming took 3 bases from V and 7 from J; bases not matched to a gene: 5. Germline V gene sequence: CDR1 SGHTA, CDR2 FQGNSA. The CDR3 nucleotides are TGTGCCAGCAGCTTCGACAGGGGCAGCCAGCCCCAGCATTTT. It specifies CASSFDRGSQPQHF.

This clone showed up just a few times. The gene calls are TRBV6-5 and TRBJ1-2; D gene uncertain. The CDR3 consists of 12 residues. Germline CDR1 is MNHEY and CDR2 is SVGAGI. With 7 bases removed from V and 7 bases from J, the gap between germline ends came to 13 bases. The CDR3 DNA sequence: TGTGCCAGCACGGCGCGAGGGCTTGGCTACACCTTC. Encoded protein: CASTARGLGYTF.

The chain employs TRBV5-1 and TRBJ2-3; 7 bases are shared with TRBD2. Germline values: CDR1 SGHRS, CDR2 YFSETQ. With V trimmed by 0 bases and J by 11 bases, 12 bases remained unmatched. CDR3 length: 15 residues. The CDR3 protein is CASSLVASGELEQYF. CDR3 sequence (DNA): TGCGCCAGCAGCTTGGTGGCTAGCGGTGAGCTCGAGCAGTATTTT.

This clone was detected a few times. This chain uses TRBV28 with TRBJ2-7; D uncertain. The CDR3 is 11 residues long. Trimming left V 6 bases short and J 5 bases short, with 8 bases between. Germline CDR1 is MDHEN and CDR2 is SYDVKM. The CDR3 here is CASRIRNEQYF. The CDR3 nucleotides read TGTGCCAGCAGGATCCGCAACGAGCAGTACTTC.

This clone turned up a few times. The chain combines TRBV6-1 with TRBJ1-2; TRBD1 aligns across 7 bases. The germline V gene has CDR1 MNHNS and CDR2 SASEGT. Germline trimming cut 6 bases from V and 7 bases from J; bases unmatched to any gene: 8. The CDR3 loop spans 13 amino acids. The CDR3 nucleotides are TGTGCCAGCAGGAGACAGGGAGTAAGTGGCTACACCTTC. Translated, it gives CASRRQGVSGYTF.

The chain links TRBV7-3 to TRBJ2-1, with 9 positions matching TRBD1. The CDR3 is made up of 16 amino acids. The germline gives CDR1 SGHTA, CDR2 FQGTGA. After removal of 5 bases from V and 8 bases from J, the junction contained 13 bases not matched to a gene. The CDR3 sequence is CASSPYRGTGTHEQFF. The CDR3 coding sequence is TGTGCCAGCAGCCCCTACCGCGGGACAGGGACCCATGAGCAGTTCTTC. Full variable domain (rest looked up from reference TRBV7-3 and TRBJ2-1): GAGVSQTPSNKVTEKGKYVELRCDPISGHTALYWYRQSLGQGPEFLIYFQGTGAADDSGLPNDRFFAVRPEGSVSTLKIQRTERGDSAVYLCASSPYRGTGTHEQFFGPGTRLTVL.

This clone was seen only a few times. V and J are TRBV25-1 and TRBJ2-3; D is possibly TRBD1 or TRBD2 (5 bases each). This CDR3 contains 16 residues. V gave up 5 bases and J gave up 2 bases, with 17 bases separating them. Germline V gene sequence: CDR1 MGHDK, CDR2 SYGVNS. The CDR3 DNA reads TGTGCCAGCAGTCAGGGCTGGGGGACGGCCACAGATACGCAGTATTTT. Encoded protein: CASSQGWGTATDTQYF.

This chain uses TRBV5-1 with TRBJ2-2; 8 positions agree with TRBD1. The trim removed 6 bases at V and 3 bases at J, leaving 7 bases unmatched. The CDR3 consists of 15 residues. CDR1 SGHRS and CDR2 YFSETQ come from the germline V gene. The CDR3 reads CASTRDRGHTGELFF. CDR3 DNA: TGCGCCAGCACCAGAGACAGGGGTCACACCGGGGAGCTGTTTTTT.

The chain combines TRBV30 with TRBJ1-4; D gene uncertain. This CDR3 has 15 amino acids. Trimming left V 2 bases short and J 3 bases short, with 13 bases between. Germline V gene sequence: CDR1 GTSNPN, CDR2 SVGIG (reference sequence). Here the CDR3 DNA reads TGTGCCTGGAGTAGGTCCGAAACTCCTAATGAAAAACTGTTTTTT. Protein sequence: CAWSRSETPNEKLFF.

This clone was picked up a small number of times. V is TRBV19 and J is TRBJ2-7, with 10 bases aligning to TRBD1. Germline CDR1 LNHDA, CDR2 SQIVND (reference sequence). J lost 3 bases, V lost 7 bases, and 9 bases had no gene match. This CDR3 spans 15 amino acids. The CDR3 region is CASNDGQGGFYEQYF. The DNA for the CDR3 is TGTGCCAGTAACGATGGACAGGGGGGTTTCTACGAGCAGTACTTC. The complete variable domain, with remaining parts taken from reference TRBV19 and TRBJ2-7, reads DGGITQSPKYLFRKEGQNVTLSCEQNLNHDAMYWYRQDPGQGLRLIYYSQIVNDFQKGDIAEGYSVSREKKESFPLTVTSAQKNPTAFYLCASNDGQGGFYEQYFGPGTRLTVT.

This sequence joins TRBV29-1 and TRBJ1-1, with D tentatively TRBD1 (5 bases). The CDR3 sequence is 12 residues long. Germline V gives CDR1 SQVTM, CDR2 ANQGSEA. This CDR3 is CSGGEYNTEAFF. CDR3 in DNA: TGCAGTGGGGGGGAATACAACACTGAAGCTTTCTTT.

The rearrangement joins TRBV7-9 to TRBJ2-1; D call uncertain. The CDR3 is made up of 15 amino acids. CDR1 and CDR2 from the germline V gene are SEHNR and FQNEAQ (reference sequence). Deletions cut 5 bases from V and 9 bases from J, with 20 bases between. The CDR3, as DNA: TGTGCCAGCAGCAATGTAGGTGGGCTGAGGAGTGAGCAGTTCTTC. Its translation is CASSNVGGLRSEQFF.

The chain joins TRBV9 to TRBJ1-2; 11 bases align to TRBD1. From germline, CDR1 is SGDLS and CDR2 YYNGEE. With V trimmed by 3 bases and J by 5 bases, 9 bases remained unmatched. The CDR3 covers 16 residues. The CDR3 region is CASSEGRTGGVYGYTF. The CDR3 coding sequence is TGTGCCAGCAGCGAGGGAAGGACAGGGGGCGTGTATGGCTACACCTTC. The full variable domain, with the rest looked up from reference TRBV9 and TRBJ1-2, is DSGVTQTPKHLITATGQRVTLRCSPRSGDLSVYWYQQSLDQGLQFLIQYYNGEERAKGNILERFSAQQFPDLHSELNLSSLELGDSALYFCASSEGRTGGVYGYTFGSGTRLTVV.